A single T cell receptor (beta chain) is shown here with its context. What it binds is not known. The data originate from a study of cytomegalovirus exposure and HLA in healthy donors. 60 Vbeta and 13 Jbeta primers were used in PCR. The protocol was immunoSEQ multiplex PCR, while the TCRdb copy is restricted to in-frame clones and leaves out a portion. The data contain some 150,000 clones, roughly 80% of them singletons. Whole-study findings and limits: The authors confirmed in vitro that three CMV-associated chains were specific for CMV antigens. Sequencing likely generated an artifact that appeared as a cluster of highly shared sequence variants. Among TCR beta chains of equal frequency, HLA-associated ones were more clonally expanded in a later analysis. In a later analysis, the majority of CMV-associated beta chains seemingly showed HLA restriction.

This TCR derives from a man aged 40-49 years in good health and CMV-seronegative. The source material was PBMCs.

CDR3 sequence reads: CASSEKGGDYGYTF. The CDR3 DNA sequence: TGCGCCAGCAGCGAAAAGGGGGGGGATTATGGCTACACCTTC. The chain uses TRBV5-1 and TRBJ1-2; D is possibly TRBD1 (6 bases). Per germline, CDR1 SGHRS and CDR2 YFSETQ. V shed 4 bases and J shed 5 bases, with 15 bases lying between them. The CDR3 extends over 14 amino acids.